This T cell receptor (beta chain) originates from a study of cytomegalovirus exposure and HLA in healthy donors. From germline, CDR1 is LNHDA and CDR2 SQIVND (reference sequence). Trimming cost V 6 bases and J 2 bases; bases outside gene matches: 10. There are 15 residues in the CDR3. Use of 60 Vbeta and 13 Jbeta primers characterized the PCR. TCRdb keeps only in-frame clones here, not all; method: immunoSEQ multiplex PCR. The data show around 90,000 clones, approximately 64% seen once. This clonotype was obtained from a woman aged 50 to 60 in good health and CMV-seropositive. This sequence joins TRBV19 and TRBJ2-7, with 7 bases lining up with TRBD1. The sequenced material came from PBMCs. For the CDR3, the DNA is TGTGCCAGTAGCCCTACCCGGGACAGAGCCTACGAGCAGTACTTC. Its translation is CASSPTRDRAYEQYF. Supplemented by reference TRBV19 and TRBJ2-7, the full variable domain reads DGGITQSPKYLFRKEGQNVTLSCEQNLNHDAMYWYRQDPGQGLRLIYYSQIVNDFQKGDIAEGYSVSREKKESFPLTVTSAQKNPTAFYLCASSPTRDRAYEQYFGPGTRLTVT.